The source of this TCR beta chain is a study of T cells in localized non-small cell lung cancer. The table came from immunoSEQ multiplex PCR; TCRdb's copy has only in-frame clones and leaves some out. The table has 38,000 or so clones, 80% to 90% seen once; the top ten hold about 5.4%. Findings and caveats of the study: Adjacent lung was found to contain a median around 56 of the top 100 tumor clones.

This CDR3 contains 13 residues. Germline assignment: CDR1 SGHAT and CDR2 FQNNGV. V lost 0 bases and J 1 base, leaving 3 bases between the germline ends. Turning to this clone: What it binds is not known.

The receptor comes from a male donor at least 60 years old with stage II lung adenocarcinoma. The sequenced sample was peripheral blood mononuclear cells, obtained before any cancer treatment. The chain is built from TRBV11-2 and TRBJ1-1, with D unclear. The CDR3 nucleotides read TGTGCCAGCAGCTTAGAGCAGAACACTGAAGCTTTCTTT. It encodes CASSLEQNTEAFF. The full variable domain, in which reference TRBV11-2 and TRBJ1-1 provide the parts outside the CDR3, is EAGVAQSPRYKIIEKRQSVAFWCNPISGHATLYWYQQILGQGPKLLIQFQNNGVVDDSQLPKDRFSAERLKGVDSTLKIQPAKLEDSAVYLCASSLEQNTEAFFGQGTRLTVV.